The clone carrying this T cell receptor (beta chain) was detected only once. The data were produced by immunoSEQ multiplex PCR, yet TCRdb's version contains in-frame clones alone and is incomplete. Of 65,000 to 70,000 clones in the sample, around 82% were seen once. The source of the sample is a study of blood T cell repertoires in COVID-19. In the study overall: The United States, Italy and Spain supplied acute and convalescent COVID-19 samples.

CDR3 length equals 13 residues. The V and J ends lost 2 bases and 6 bases respectively, with 10 bases between them. Germline loops: CDR1 MNHNS, CDR2 SASEGT. V gene TRBV6-1 combines with J gene TRBJ1-2; weak D call: TRBD1 (5 bases). The sequence was obtained from a woman aged 60 to 75 with acute or convalescent COVID-19. Sequenced: peripheral blood. CDR3 protein: CASSEQQDHGYTF. CDR3 in DNA: TGTGCCAGCAGTGAACAACAGGACCATGGCTACACCTTC.